This is a list of T cell receptor beta chains from one sample in a study of graft-versus-host responses after intestinal transplantation. Their recognized antigens are unknown. Assay used: immunoSEQ multiplex PCR; TCRdb lists only in-frame clones, some missing. The data hold tens of thousands of clones, with roughly 90% observed a single time. Material: unstimulated CD8+ T cells sorted from spleen or lymph node cells, obtained before intestinal transplant. Receptors were obtained from a human donor who received an intestinal transplant. The CDR3 runs from the conserved cysteine through the conserved F or W. A D gene is named only where the DNA matches it firmly. Only some rows state a clone size, as once, few, many or a class for expanded clones.

J	D	V	size	DNA	CDR3
TRBJ2-1	NA	TRBV4-1	few	TGCGCCAGCAGCTCGTACGCTAGGTCCTACAATGAGCAGTTCTTC	CASSSYARSYNEQFF
TRBJ2-1	TRBD2	TRBV27	NA	TGTGCCAGCAGTTTAGGGTTAGCGGGGGACAATGAGCAGTTCTTC	CASSLGLAGDNEQFF
TRBJ2-7	TRBD1	TRBV2	once	TGTGCCAGCAATAGACCGGGACAGAAGTCCTACGAGCAGTACTTC	CASNRPGQKSYEQYF
TRBJ2-2	TRBD1	TRBV10-2	NA	TGCGCCAGCAGGGAGGACAGGGAGAACACCGGGGAGCTGTTTTTT	CASREDRENTGELFF
TRBJ2-7	NA	TRBV5-1	NA	TGCGCCAGCAGCTTGGTTGCCAGCTCCTACGAGCAGTACTTC	CASSLVASSYEQYF
TRBJ1-5	NA	TRBV21-1	NA	TGTGCCAGCAGCAACCGGGGACAGGGGATCGGCTTTAGCAATCAGCCCCAGCATTTT	CASSNRGQGIGFSNQPQHF
TRBJ1-6	NA	TRBV19	NA	TGTGCCAGTTGGGATCTGACAGGTTCACCCCTCCACTTT	CASWDLTGSPLHF
TRBJ1-1	NA	TRBV29-1	NA	TGCAGCGTTACAGGGTCCCCTGAAGCTTTCTTT	CSVTGSPEAFF
TRBJ2-1	NA	TRBV9	few	TGTGCCAGCAGCGTAGGCGGAGGGAACCCCTACAATGAGCAGTTCTTC	CASSVGGGNPYNEQFF
TRBJ1-5	NA	TRBV15	NA	TGTGCCACCAGGACTAACAGGGAAAATCAGCCCCAGCATTTT	CATRTNRENQPQHF
TRBJ2-1	NA	TRBV5-1	NA	TGCGCCAGCAGCCCCCCGGGGGGCCCTGAGGGGAATGAGCAGTTCTTC	CASSPPGGPEGNEQFF
TRBJ2-7	NA	TRBV5-4	NA	TGTGCCAGCAGCCTGTCCGGCCCGGGGAACGAGCAGTACTTC	CASSLSGPGNEQYF
TRBJ1-2	TRBD1	TRBV5-1	NA	TGCGCCAGCAGCGAGACAGGGTTGGATGACTATGGCTACACCTTC	CASSETGLDDYGYTF
TRBJ2-1	TRBD2	TRBV27	NA	TGTGCCAGCAGTCCCGGACTAGCGGCCTACAATGAGCAGTTCTTC	CASSPGLAAYNEQFF
TRBJ1-2	TRBD1	TRBV9	few	TGTGCCAGCAGCGTAGCTCTGTCAGGGGGCGATGGCTACACCTTC	CASSVALSGGDGYTF
TRBJ2-1	NA	TRBV27	NA	TGTGCCAGCAGTTTCCCCAACCCCACTACAGGGCTCAATGAGCAGTTCTTC	CASSFPNPTTGLNEQFF
TRBJ1-1	NA	TRBV30	NA	TGTGCCTGGAGTGCAGGGCGGAACACTGAAGCTTTCTTT	CAWSAGRNTEAFF
TRBJ1-2	TRBD1	TRBV7-9	NA	TGTGCCAGCAGCTCGCTCCGGACAGGGATATATGGCTACACCTTC	CASSSLRTGIYGYTF
TRBJ2-7	NA	TRBV11-2	NA	TGTGCCAGCAGCTTAGATGCAGGGTTGGTCTACGAGCAGTACTTC	CASSLDAGLVYEQYF
TRBJ2-7	NA	TRBV5-5	NA	TGTGCCAGCAGCGAAGTCAGGGAAATCCACGAGCAGTACTTC	CASSEVREIHEQYF
TRBJ2-7	NA	TRBV7-9	NA	TGTGCCAGCAGCTTACCACCGACGGGGGGCGACCCGAGCTCCTACGAGCAGTACTTC	CASSLPPTGGDPSSYEQYF
TRBJ2-3	TRBD1	TRBV7-8	NA	TGTGCCAGCAGCTTACGAGGGGGTGGGAGACTGAGGACAGGATTGGGCACAGATACGCAGTATTTT	CASSLRGGGRLRTGLGTDTQYF
TRBJ2-7	NA	TRBV5-1	NA	TGCGCCAGCAGCTTGTTGGACACGAGCTACGAGCAGTACTTC	CASSLLDTSYEQYF
TRBJ2-1	NA	TRBV27	NA	TGTGCCAGCAGCTGGGGCGGTAACCACAATGAGCAGTTCTTC	CASSWGGNHNEQFF
TRBJ2-7	TRBD2	TRBV28	NA	TGTGCCAGCAGTTTAGGGACTAGCGGTTCCTACGAGCAGTACTTC	CASSLGTSGSYEQYF
TRBJ2-7	TRBD1	TRBV6-1	NA	TGTGCCAGCAGTGAGGCTGGGGGGACAGGGGGATACGAGCAGTACTTC	CASSEAGGTGGYEQYF
TRBJ2-1	NA	TRBV27	NA	TGTGCCAGCAGTCAGACCGGGACAGGGTGGCGGGGGGCATACAATGAGCAGTTCTTC	CASSQTGTGWRGAYNEQFF
TRBJ2-1	NA	TRBV29-1	NA	TGCAGCATGGGAGGCGGGATGACCAATGAGCAGTTCTTC	CSMGGGMTNEQFF
TRBJ1-2	NA	TRBV7-9	NA	TGTGCCAGCAGCCCGGGGGAGGGAGCTAACTATGGCTACACCTTC	CASSPGEGANYGYTF
TRBJ2-7	NA	TRBV7-8	NA	TGTGCCAGCAGCTTAGCGGGAGCTTTCGAGCAGTACTTC	CASSLAGAFEQYF
TRBJ2-1	NA	TRBV27	NA	TGTGCCAGCATGCCGGGGGCGGGGAGGGCGTTCTTC	CASMPGAGRAFF
TRBJ2-2	TRBD2	TRBV28	NA	TGTGCCAGCAGTTTAAGCCTCCGGGAGGGTAAGGACACCGGGGAGCTGTTTTTT	CASSLSLREGKDTGELFF
TRBJ1-2	TRBD1	TRBV4-1	once	TGCGCCAGCAGCCAAGAAGGGGCGGCAGGGGGAAAGGGCTACACCTTC	CASSQEGAAGGKGYTF
TRBJ2-3	NA	TRBV2	once	TGTGCCAGCAGTGAAGCGGGCGGGAGCACAGATACGCAGTATTTT	CASSEAGGSTDTQYF
TRBJ2-5	NA	TRBV9	NA	TGTGCCAGCAGCGGAACTCCGGAGACCCAGTACTTC	CASSGTPETQYF
TRBJ2-3	TRBD1	TRBV29-1	NA	TGCAGCGTTGAAGATCCAGTAGGGGGACAGGGGAACACAGATACGCAGTATTTT	CSVEDPVGGQGNTDTQYF
TRBJ2-2	NA	TRBV28	NA	TGTGCCAGCAGGGGGCTCCCGTGGACCGGGGAGCTGTTTTTT	CASRGLPWTGELFF
TRBJ2-7	TRBD2	TRBV28	NA	TGTGCCAGCAGTCCACTAGCGGGAGGGCCCTCCTACGAGCAGTACTTC	CASSPLAGGPSYEQYF
TRBJ1-5	NA	TRBV4-1	NA	TGCGCCAGCAGCCAAGATACCCCCGACACCGTCCCCAATCAGCCCCAGCATTTT	CASSQDTPDTVPNQPQHF
TRBJ1-4	TRBD1	TRBV4-1	NA	TGCGCCAGCAGCCAAAGGGACAGAGCAAATGAAAAACTGTTTTTT	CASSQRDRANEKLFF
TRBJ1-1	NA	TRBV10-3	NA	TGTGCCATGATGGGGGGGCCGGGGACTGAAGCTTTCTTT	CAMMGGPGTEAFF
TRBJ2-2	TRBD2	TRBV5-6	NA	TGTGCCAGCAGCTTGAAGGTAGCGGGAGTTGGAACCGGGGAGCTGTTTTTT	CASSLKVAGVGTGELFF
TRBJ1-5	NA	TRBV28	NA	TGTGCCAGCAACCGGAGCAATCAGCCCCAGCATTTT	CASNRSNQPQHF
TRBJ2-7	TRBD2	TRBV5-6	NA	TGTGCCAGCAGCTGGGGGAGCGGGGGTGTCTACGAGCAGTACTTC	CASSWGSGGVYEQYF
TRBJ2-1	NA	TRBV5-1	NA	TGCGCCAGCAGCTTGAAGGGGATCGGCGGCCCCTACAATGAGCAGTTCTTC	CASSLKGIGGPYNEQFF
TRBJ2-1	TRBD2	TRBV11-2	NA	TGTGCCAGCAGCTCGACTAGCGGGGACCGTGAGCAGTTCTTC	CASSSTSGDREQFF
TRBJ1-5	NA	TRBV19	few	TGTGCCACAGGACAGATTAGCAATCAGCCCCAGCATTTT	CATGQISNQPQHF
TRBJ1-4	NA	TRBV14	NA	TGTGCCAGCAGCCGATGGAGGGGAGAGGGTGAAAAACTGTTTTTT	CASSRWRGEGEKLFF
TRBJ1-4	NA	TRBV9	NA	TGTGCCAGCAGCCTAGGGGGGGGCATAAATGAAAAACTGTTTTTT	CASSLGGGINEKLFF
TRBJ1-5	NA	TRBV28	NA	TGTGCCAGCAGTTTGCTGGCTGGAGGTTATAGCAATCAGCCCCAGCATTTT	CASSLLAGGYSNQPQHF
TRBJ1-2	NA	TRBV29-1	NA	TGCAGCGTGTCACAGGGTGTCTATGGCTACACCTTC	CSVSQGVYGYTF
TRBJ2-7	TRBD2	TRBV7-9	NA	TGTGCCAGCAGCCCTCCGGGACTAGGGAACTACGAGCAGTACTTC	CASSPPGLGNYEQYF
TRBJ2-7	TRBD1	TRBV7-6	once	TGTGCCAGCAGCCTCTGGACAGGGCCGAGGTACGAGCAGTACTTC	CASSLWTGPRYEQYF
TRBJ2-1	NA	TRBV5-1	NA	TGCGCCAGCAGCCGCGTGTACTTGTCGAATGAGCAGTTCTTC	CASSRVYLSNEQFF
TRBJ2-7	TRBD2	TRBV2	NA	TGTGCCAGCAGCCTAGCGGGTTCGAGCTCCTACGAGCAGTACTTC	CASSLAGSSSYEQYF
TRBJ2-7	NA	TRBV9	NA	TGTGCCAGCAGCGTAGGACTTACCACCTACGAGCAGTACTTC	CASSVGLTTYEQYF
TRBJ1-1	TRBD1	TRBV4-1	NA	TGCGCCAGCAGCCCAATCCCCGACAGGGCCCATGAAGCTTTCTTT	CASSPIPDRAHEAFF